This T cell receptor beta chain was documented in a study of blood T cell repertoires in COVID-19. Sequencing was performed with immunoSEQ multiplex PCR; in TCRdb, only in-frame clones are kept and a portion is missing. The table shows 130,000 to 150,000 clones, with about 90% occurring only once. Germline V gene sequence: CDR1 MNHEY, CDR2 SVGAGI. CDR3 length equals 14 residues. Losses at the gene ends were 2 bases for V and 4 bases for J; bases not matched to a gene: 2. What was sequenced was peripheral blood. The J gene is TRBJ1-2, the V gene TRBV6-5; 9 positions agree with TRBD1. The receptor comes from a man between 50 and 59 years old who had recovered from COVID-19. CDR3 residues: CASSYGQGIYGYTF. CDR3 nucleotides: TGTGCCAGCAGTTACGGACAGGGGATCTATGGCTACACCTTC.